The 32 T cell receptor beta chains below were found in one sample sequenced in a study of T cells after yellow fever vaccination. TCRdb reprocessed the 5' RACE reads via MiXCR and lists one record per CDR3 protein. The table lists 96,000 or so distinct CDR3 sequences, more than 7.5% of them singletons. The sample consisted of CD8+ T cells not binding an NS4B(214-222) dextramer, sorted from PBMCs, taken less than 16 days after the first yellow fever vaccination. The receptors were gathered from a man younger than 30 who received the YFV17D yellow fever vaccine.

This clonotype has a handful of counts. V and J are TRBV4-2 and TRBJ2-1; TRBD2 agrees at 11 bases. Germline CDR1 reads LGHNA; CDR2 reads YNFKEQ. This CDR3 is built from 16 residues. J gave up 3 bases and V 1 base, and 2 bases lay outside the gene matches. The CDR3 loop reads CASSQAGLAGYNEQFF. CDR3 in DNA: TGTGCCAGCAGCCAAGCCGGACTAGCGGGCTACAATGAGCAGTTCTTC.

This clonotype has a count of ten or more. The genes are TRBV2 and TRBJ2-2; 9 nucleotides line up with TRBD2. From germline, CDR1 is SNHLY and CDR2 FYNNEI. The J segment lost 5 bases and the V segment lost 6 bases, leaving 7 bases of the junction unmatched. This CDR3 comprises 15 residues. CDR3 sequence reads: CASRLTSGHTGELFF. The DNA for the CDR3 is TGTGCCAGCAGGCTGACTAGCGGCCATACCGGGGAGCTGTTTTTT.

This clonotype was observed a handful of times. The chain employs TRBV5-5 and TRBJ2-3, with no clear D. Trimming shortened V by 1 base and J by 0 bases, and 9 bases separated the two germline ends. Germline assignment: CDR1 SGHKS and CDR2 YYEKEE (reference sequence). There are 15 residues in the CDR3. This CDR3 reads CASSLLEPSTDTQYF. For the CDR3, the DNA is TGTGCCAGCAGCTTGTTGGAGCCTAGCACAGATACGCAGTATTTT.

Ten or more counts support this clonotype. The chain combines TRBV29-1 with TRBJ1-1; D might be TRBD1 (6 bases). Germline lookup yields CDR1 SQVTM and CDR2 ANQGSEA. CDR3 length: 10 residues. V shed 6 bases and J shed 10 bases, with 12 bases lying between them. CDR3 DNA: TGCAGCGTGGAGGGGGGTTCAGCTTTCTTT. It translates to CSVEGGSAFF.

This sequence joins TRBV27 and TRBJ2-7; no clear D. The germline gives CDR1 MNHEY, CDR2 SMNVEV (reference sequence). This CDR3 has 16 amino acids. Deletions cut 1 base from V and 2 bases from J, with 15 bases between. The CDR3 reads CASSLFQVPITYEQYF. The DNA of the CDR3 is TGTGCCAGCAGTTTATTCCAGGTTCCCATCACCTACGAGCAGTACTTC.

In this sample, this clonotype turned up many times. The chain couples TRBV20-1 to TRBJ2-2, with D possibly TRBD1 on 6 matching bases. The V end was cut by 1 base, the J end by 7 bases, with 10 bases between. This CDR3 spans 13 amino acids. Germline CDR1 DFQATT, CDR2 SNEGSKA (reference sequence). The CDR3 loop is CSARVRGHGELFF. The CDR3 DNA is TGCAGTGCTAGAGTACGGGGACACGGGGAGCTGTTTTTT.

The chain uses TRBV29-1 and TRBJ2-7, with 8 positions matching TRBD1. The CDR3 sequence is 13 residues long. The V and J ends lost 5 bases and 3 bases, in that order; junction bases with no gene match: 6. Per germline, CDR1 SQVTM and CDR2 ANQGSEA. The CDR3 loop reads CSVRTGTDYEQYF. In nucleotides, the CDR3 is TGCAGCGTTCGGACAGGGACAGACTACGAGCAGTACTTC.

The rearrangement uses TRBV4-1 and TRBJ2-7; tentatively, D is TRBD1 (5 bases). The germline gives CDR1 MGHRA, CDR2 YSYEKL. The CDR3 has 14 residues. The V and J ends lost 3 bases and 3 bases respectively, with 12 bases between them. CDR3 sequence: CASSHRQSGYEQYF. Written as DNA, the CDR3 is TGCGCCAGCAGCCACCGACAGTCGGGCTACGAGCAGTACTTC.

This clonotype appeared a few times. The J gene is TRBJ2-7, the V gene TRBV4-1; a possible D gene is TRBD2 (5 bases). The CDR3 is made up of 15 amino acids. Germline values: CDR1 MGHRA, CDR2 YSYEKL. The V gene lost 1 base and the J gene lost 0 bases, with 10 bases spanning the gap. The CDR3 nucleotides read TGCGCCAGCAGCCAAGCGCGGACTTCCTCCTACGAGCAGTACTTC. Translating gives CASSQARTSSYEQYF.

This clonotype was detected only a few times. V gene TRBV4-1 combines with J gene TRBJ2-5, with TRBD1 identical over 7 bases. The germline gives CDR1 MGHRA, CDR2 YSYEKL. With V trimmed by 3 bases and J by 2 bases, 3 bases remained unmatched. This CDR3 region has 14 residues. The CDR3 DNA reads as TGCGCCAGCAGCCAGCCGGGACAGCAAGAGACCCAGTACTTC. Encoded protein: CASSQPGQQETQYF.

J is TRBJ1-2 and V is TRBV4-3; 7 nucleotides match TRBD1. After removal of 0 bases from V and 1 base from J, the junction contained 5 bases not matched to a gene. This CDR3 is built from 16 residues. CDR1 and CDR2 (germline): LGHNA, YSLEER. CDR3 sequence reads: CASSQEGTAFNYGYTF. CDR3 in DNA: TGCGCCAGCAGCCAAGAGGGGACAGCATTTAACTATGGCTACACCTTC.

The table lists this clonotype with a few counts. V is TRBV7-8 and J is TRBJ2-5, with 7 positions matching TRBD2. The CDR3 length is 18 residues. CDR1 is SGHVS, CDR2 FQNEAQ, per germline. V shed 2 bases, J shed 3 bases, and the junction held 15 bases outside the gene matches. CDR3 amino acids: CASSLPTQGEGRKETQYF. The CDR3 DNA follows: TGTGCCAGCAGCTTACCTACACAAGGGGAGGGGAGAAAAGAGACCCAGTACTTC. The full variable domain, with the rest looked up from reference TRBV7-8 and TRBJ2-5, is GAGVSQSPRYKVAKRGQDVALRCDPISGHVSLFWYQQALGQGPEFLTYFQNEAQLDKSGLPSDRFFAERPEGSVSTLKIQRTQQEDSAVYLCASSLPTQGEGRKETQYFGPGTRLLVL.

This clonotype was recorded a few times. This chain uses TRBV12-3 or TRBV12-4 with TRBJ2-3; D is unclear. Trimming left V 3 bases short and J 0 bases short, with 13 bases between. The CDR3 is 16 residues long. The CDR3: CASSFGSRLSTDTQYF. DNA of the CDR3: TGTGCCAGCAGTTTCGGTTCCAGGCTGAGCACAGATACGCAGTATTTT.

The chain couples TRBV15 to TRBJ2-7; D is unclear. The CDR3 is made up of 15 amino acids. The V end lost 2 bases, the J end lost 0 bases, and 11 bases lay between the germline ends. Germline V lookup: CDR1 LNHNV, CDR2 YYDKDF (reference sequence). DNA for the CDR3: TGTGCCACCAGCAGATCTGGGTCGGACTCCTACGAGCAGTACTTC. It translates to CATSRSGSDSYEQYF. The whole variable domain, remainder taken from reference TRBV15 and TRBJ2-7, is DAMVIQNPRYQVTQFGKPVTLSCSQTLNHNVMYWYQQKSSQAPKLLFHYYDKDFNNEADTPDNFQSRRPNTSFCFLDIRSPGLGDTAMYLCATSRSGSDSYEQYFGPGTRLTVT.

V gene TRBV19 combines with J gene TRBJ2-7; maybe TRBD2 (5 bases). There are 14 residues in the CDR3. Per the germline V gene, CDR1 is LNHDA and CDR2 is SQIVND (reference sequence). The V end lost 1 base, the J end lost 2 bases, and 9 bases lay between the germline ends. CDR3 sequence: CASSIGGQAYEQYF. The CDR3 DNA reads as TGTGCCAGTAGTATAGGCGGGCAAGCCTACGAGCAGTACTTC. The whole variable domain, filled in from reference TRBV19 and TRBJ2-7, reads DGGITQSPKYLFRKEGQNVTLSCEQNLNHDAMYWYRQDPGQGLRLIYYSQIVNDFQKGDIAEGYSVSREKKESFPLTVTSAQKNPTAFYLCASSIGGQAYEQYFGPGTRLTVT.

This clonotype has only a few counts. The V and J genes are TRBV27 and TRBJ2-7, with 8 bases fitting TRBD1. The CDR3 extends over 15 amino acids. CDR1 and CDR2 (germline): MNHEY, SMNVEV (reference sequence). The V and J ends lost 5 bases and 1 base, in that order; junction bases with no gene match: 7. CDR3 region: CASSLTGAGSYEQYF. The CDR3 bases are TGTGCCAGCAGTCTGACAGGGGCCGGTTCCTACGAGCAGTACTTC.

This chain links TRBV5-6 with TRBJ2-5; 7 bases are shared with TRBD2. V lost 5 bases and J lost 0; bases outside the gene matches: 10. CDR1 SGHDT and CDR2 YYEEEE come from the germline V gene. The CDR3 runs to 16 residues. The CDR3 DNA sequence: TGTGCCAGCAGTCCTAAGGGGAGGGAGAACCAAGAGACCCAGTACTTC. Protein: CASSPKGRENQETQYF.

The chain combines TRBV4-3 with TRBJ1-1; the D is unclear. The V gene's germline CDR1 is LGHNA and CDR2 YSLEER. The CDR3 contains 14 residues. The V end lost 1 base, the J end lost 3 bases, and 9 bases lay between the germline ends. CDR3 sequence (DNA): TGCGCCAGCAGCCAAGCTTCCGGGCACACTGAAGCTTTCTTT. Translated: CASSQASGHTEAFF.

The chain is built from TRBV20-1 and TRBJ2-7; perhaps TRBD1 as D (5 bases). CDR3 length equals 15 residues. Per germline, CDR1 DFQATT and CDR2 SNEGSKA (reference sequence). The V end lost 3 bases, the J end lost 3 bases, and 18 bases lay between the germline ends. The CDR3 sequence: CSASDSFPLNYEQYV. The CDR3 coding sequence is TGCAGTGCTAGTGACAGTTTCCCCTTAAACTACGAGCAGTACGTC.

There are a few counts of this clonotype. The V call is TRBV6-5, the J call TRBJ1-2; TRBD1 is a possible D gene (5 bases). From germline, CDR1 is MNHEY and CDR2 SVGAGI. The CDR3 has 14 residues. V was pared by 7 bases and J by 10 bases, with 22 bases between. CDR3 loop: CASTLQGGIRAYTF. CDR3 bases: TGTGCCAGCACCTTACAAGGCGGTATCAGGGCCTACACCTTC.

This clonotype turned up a few times. The chain combines TRBV24-1 with TRBJ2-6, with D unresolved. The CDR3 loop spans 13 amino acids. CDR1 is KGHDR, CDR2 SFDVKD, per germline. V was clipped by 5 bases and J by 4 bases, with 5 bases between them. In DNA, the CDR3 is TGTGCCACCAGTGCCCTCGGGGCCAACGTCCTGACTTTC. Translating gives CATSALGANVLTF.

This clonotype came up a few times. The chain joins TRBV12-3 or TRBV12-4 to TRBJ1-6; D remains ambiguous. V shed 2 bases and J shed 8 bases, with 7 bases lying between them. The CDR3 spans 13 residues. The CDR3 region is CASSLSSDSPLHF. CDR3 sequence (DNA): TGTGCCAGCAGTTTATCTTCCGATTCACCCCTCCACTTT.

V and J are TRBV28 and TRBJ2-7; D gene uncertain. Trimming shortened V by 4 bases and J by 0 bases, and 10 bases separated the two germline ends. Looked up from germline, CDR1 is MDHEN and CDR2 is SYDVKM. This CDR3 spans 14 amino acids. CDR3 bases: TGTGCCAGCAGTTCTACGACGGACTCCTACGAGCAGTACGTC. Translation gives CASSSTTDSYEQYV.

The V call is TRBV12-3 or TRBV12-4, the J call TRBJ1-2, with unresolved D. The CDR3 runs 14 residues. Trimming left V 1 base short and J 2 bases short, with 8 bases between. This CDR3 is CASSLGQTNYGYTF. The CDR3 nucleotides read TGTGCCAGCAGTTTAGGTCAGACCAACTATGGCTACACCTTC.

The rearrangement uses TRBV4-1 and TRBJ2-7; TRBD1 might be the D (5 bases). The V gene lost 4 bases and the J gene lost 2 bases, with 15 bases spanning the gap. In germline, CDR1 is MGHRA, CDR2 YSYEKL. The length of the CDR3 is 15 residues. DNA of the CDR3: TGCGCCAGCAGCCCCACTGACAGCTTCGCCTACGAGCAGTACTTC. Its translation: CASSPTDSFAYEQYF.

In this sample, this clonotype turned up many times. J is TRBJ2-3 and V is TRBV29-1, with TRBD1 identical over 8 bases. The germline CDR1 and CDR2 sequences are SQVTM and ANQGSEA. The V segment lost 1 base and the J segment 3 bases; nucleotides outside the gene matches: 9. The CDR3 runs to 16 residues. Here the CDR3 DNA reads TGCAGCGTTGAAGTATGGGACAGGACAGGTACAGATACGCAGTATTTT. This encodes CSVEVWDRTGTDTQYF.

This clonotype was counted at least ten times. The rearrangement uses TRBV11-1 and TRBJ2-1, with 9 positions matching TRBD2. Per germline, CDR1 SGHAT and CDR2 FQDESV (reference sequence). The CDR3 totals 19 residues. V shed 7 bases, J shed 5 bases, and the junction held 21 bases outside the gene matches. The chain's CDR3 is CASTLEGSLAGFVHNEQFF. CDR3 nucleotide sequence: TGTGCCAGCACTCTAGAAGGTTCTCTAGCGGGGTTTGTTCACAATGAGCAGTTCTTC.

In this sample, this clonotype turned up many times. This chain connects TRBV12-3 or TRBV12-4 to TRBJ1-2, with D possibly TRBD1 on 5 matching bases. CDR3 length: 13 residues. Trimming pared 7 bases from V and 4 bases from J, leaving 13 bases between. CDR3 bases: TGTGCCAGCACCTTTGGGGGTGCCTATGGCTACACCTTC. It is translated as CASTFGGAYGYTF.

This clonotype was recorded a few times. This sequence joins TRBV6-2 or TRBV6-3 and TRBJ1-5; no clear D. Trimming left V 8 bases short and J 6 bases short, with 8 bases between. The CDR3 contains 11 residues. Per germline, CDR1 MNHEY and CDR2 SVGEGT. CDR3 region: CASGAPQPQHF. CDR3 DNA: TGTGCCAGCGGCGCACCTCAGCCCCAGCATTTT.

This clonotype has a handful of counts. The gene calls are TRBV6-2 or TRBV6-3 and TRBJ1-5; D unclear. V was clipped by 4 bases and J by 0 bases, with 13 bases between them. From germline, CDR1 is MNHEY and CDR2 SVGEGT. This CDR3 comprises 16 residues. The CDR3 reads CASSSRRSYSNQPQHF. The CDR3 DNA reads as TGTGCCAGCAGTTCACGACGGAGTTATAGCAATCAGCCCCAGCATTTT.

This clonotype was seen only a few times. Here the CDR3 DNA reads TGTGCCAGCAGCACCGGACAGTTCCTGGGGGAGCAGTACTTC. Translated, it gives CASSTGQFLGEQYF. This chain joins TRBV6-2 or TRBV6-3 and TRBJ2-7, with a weak D call TRBD1 (6 bases). Trimming removed 6 bases from V and 7 bases from J, with 19 bases in between. This CDR3 contains 14 residues. Germline V CDR1 and CDR2: MNHEY, SVGEGT.

The V call is TRBV7-9, the J call TRBJ1-5, with D possibly TRBD1 on 5 matching bases. Per germline, CDR1 SEHNR and CDR2 FQNEAQ (reference sequence). Trimming removed 1 base at V and 5 bases at J, with 6 bases between. CDR3 length equals 13 residues. The CDR3 spells CASSLGGDQPQHF. The CDR3 region has the DNA TGTGCCAGCAGCTTAGGGGGGGATCAGCCCCAGCATTTT.